This T cell receptor beta chain was found in a study of blood T cell repertoires in COVID-19. This table comes from immunoSEQ multiplex PCR, and its TCRdb copy is limited to in-frame clones, with some not included. The table has about 350,000 clones, roughly 87% seen once. Germline values: CDR1 SGHRS, CDR2 YFSETQ. The CDR3 runs to 17 residues. V dropped 4 bases and J dropped 3; count of bases not matched to a gene: 8. Sequenced material: peripheral blood. V is TRBV5-1 and J is TRBJ1-4; 11 bases are shared with TRBD1. The source is an older woman with COVID-19, enrolled during active disease. The CDR3 bases are TGCGCCAGCAGCCTCTCACCGGGACAGGGGGCTAATGAAAAACTGTTTTTT. Encoded protein: CASSLSPGQGANEKLFF.